The T cell receptor beta chain under discussion was sequenced for a study of human T cells and chemical hapten exposure. Study details: Patch tests of 0.01% DPC on the upper back were read at 6 days.

Sample time point: patch test 1, 2 weeks after DPC sensitization. Treatment specified: therapeutic diphenylcyclopropenone sensitization with weekly scalp DPC. Blood was collected ahead of every patch test applied. Each donor was an alopecia patient between 18 and 70 years of age who qualified for DPC. This clonotype was observed many times. The CDR3 has 14 residues. With 2 bases removed from V and 3 bases from J, the gap between germline ends came to 11 bases. Looked up from germline, CDR1 is KGHSH and CDR2 is LQKENI. The study's library attached unique molecular identifiers to single cDNA molecules. A single record per CDR3 protein comes from TCRdb applying MiXCR to the RACE reads. This sample carries around 53,000 distinct CDR3 sequences, less than 9.5% of them seen once, and the ten largest clones take roughly 4.1%.

Sequencing used whole blood, obtained in connection with sensitization to the hapten diphenylcyclopropenone (DPC). V is TRBV18 and J is TRBJ2-7; D ambiguous. The TCR was taken from a woman in her fifties or sixties with alopecia areata. Some clones in this sample may be carry-over from other donors' samples. The CDR3 loop reads CASSPIKGFYEQYF. CDR3 nucleotides: TGTGCCAGCTCACCAATTAAGGGATTCTACGAGCAGTACTTC.